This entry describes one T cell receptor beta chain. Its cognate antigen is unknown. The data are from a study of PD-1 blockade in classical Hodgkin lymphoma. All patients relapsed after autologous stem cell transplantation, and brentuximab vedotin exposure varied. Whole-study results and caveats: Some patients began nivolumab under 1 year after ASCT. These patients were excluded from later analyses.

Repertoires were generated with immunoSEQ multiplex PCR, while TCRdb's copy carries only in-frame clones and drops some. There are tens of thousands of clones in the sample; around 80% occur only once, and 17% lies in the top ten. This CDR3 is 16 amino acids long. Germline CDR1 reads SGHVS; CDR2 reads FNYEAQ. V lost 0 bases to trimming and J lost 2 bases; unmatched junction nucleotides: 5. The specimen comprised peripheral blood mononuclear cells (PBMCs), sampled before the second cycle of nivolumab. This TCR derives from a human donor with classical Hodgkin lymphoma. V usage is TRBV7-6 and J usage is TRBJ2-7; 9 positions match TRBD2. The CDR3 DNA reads TGTGCCAGCAGCTTAGCCCCCGCTAGCGGGACCTACGAGCAGTACTTC. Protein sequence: CASSLAPASGTYEQYF. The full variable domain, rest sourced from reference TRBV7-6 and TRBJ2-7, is GAGVSQSPRYKVTKRGQDVALRCDPISGHVSLYWYRQALGQGPEFLTYFNYEAQQDKSGLPNDRFSAERPEGSISTLTIQRTEQRDSAMYRCASSLAPASGTYEQYFGPGTRLTVT.